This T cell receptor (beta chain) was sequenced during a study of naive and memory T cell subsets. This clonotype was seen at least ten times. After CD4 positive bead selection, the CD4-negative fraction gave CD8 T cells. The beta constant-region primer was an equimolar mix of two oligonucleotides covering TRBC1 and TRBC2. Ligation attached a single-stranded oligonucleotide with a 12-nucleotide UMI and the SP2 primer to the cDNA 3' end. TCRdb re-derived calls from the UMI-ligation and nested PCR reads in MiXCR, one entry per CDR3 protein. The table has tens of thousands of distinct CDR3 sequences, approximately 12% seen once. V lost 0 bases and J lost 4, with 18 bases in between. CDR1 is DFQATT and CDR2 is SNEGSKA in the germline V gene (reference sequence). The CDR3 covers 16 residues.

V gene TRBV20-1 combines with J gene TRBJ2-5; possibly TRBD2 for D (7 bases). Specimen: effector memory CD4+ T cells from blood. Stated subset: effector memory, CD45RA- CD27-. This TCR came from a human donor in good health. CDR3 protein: CSARDPRGAGGETQYF. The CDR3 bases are TGCAGTGCTAGAGACCCCCGGGGGGCGGGTGGAGAGACCCAGTACTTC.